A single sample gave rise to the 24 T cell receptor beta chains below, sequenced in a study of blood T cell repertoires in COVID-19. Method: immunoSEQ multiplex PCR; TCRdb's copy keeps in-frame clones and lacks some. The profile shows about 430,000 clones, around nine tenths of them singletons. Sequences were obtained from PBMCs or T cells enriched from blood (not recorded which). All receptors derive from a woman aged 18-29 years who had been exposed to COVID-19.

The chain employs TRBV19 and TRBJ2-1; 10 bases match TRBD1. Trimming removed 5 bases from V and 8 bases from J; junction bases left unmatched: 9. The CDR3 sequence is 15 residues long. The germline gives CDR1 LNHDA, CDR2 SQIVND (reference sequence). For the CDR3, the DNA is TGTGCCAGTAGTCCTTGGGGACAGGGGCCGGATGAGCAGTTCTTC. Protein product: CASSPWGQGPDEQFF.

This sequence joins TRBV9 and TRBJ2-7; 8 nucleotides line up with TRBD2. The CDR3 totals 15 residues. V dropped 0 bases and J dropped 5; count of bases not matched to a gene: 7. Germline lookup yields CDR1 SGDLS and CDR2 YYNGEE. The CDR3 DNA reads as TGTGCCAGCAGCGTAGGGTGGTGGCGGGGGGACGAGCAGTACTTC. Translated: CASSVGWWRGDEQYF.

The J gene is TRBJ2-7, the V gene TRBV28; no clear D gene. Trimming took 1 base from V and 0 from J, leaving 7 bases between them. This CDR3 is built from 14 residues. CDR1 is MDHEN, CDR2 SYDVKM, per germline. As DNA, the CDR3 is TGTGCCAGCAGTTTATCGGTACCCTCCTACGAGCAGTACTTC. Translation: CASSLSVPSYEQYF. The full variable domain, in which reference TRBV28 and TRBJ2-7 provide the parts outside the CDR3, is DVKVTQSSRYLVKRTGEKVFLECVQDMDHENMFWYRQDPGLGLRLIYFSYDVKMKEKGDIPEGYSVSREKKERFSLILESASTNQTSMYLCASSLSVPSYEQYFGPGTRLTVT.

The chain is built from TRBV5-6 and TRBJ2-7, with D uncertain. The V and J ends lost 0 bases and 0 bases respectively, with 10 bases between them. The CDR3 length is 15 residues. Germline V gives CDR1 SGHDT, CDR2 YYEEEE. As DNA, the CDR3 is TGTGCCAGCAGCTTGGTAAGAGACATCTCCTACGAGCAGTACTTC. This translates into CASSLVRDISYEQYF.

The CDR3 coding sequence is TGCAGCGGAAATAGCGGCGCCACAGATACGCAGTATTTT. Protein: CSGNSGATDTQYF. The chain carries TRBV29-1 and TRBJ2-3, with a weak D call TRBD2 (6 bases). V was trimmed by 7 bases and J by 2 bases, leaving 13 bases between them. CDR1 is SQVTM and CDR2 is ANQGSEA in the germline V gene. This CDR3 spans 13 amino acids.

V is TRBV24-1 and J is TRBJ1-2; TRBD1 matches 8 bases. The V gene's germline CDR1 is KGHDR and CDR2 SFDVKD. The length of the CDR3 is 14 residues. J was trimmed by 6 bases and V by 5 bases; bases with no gene match: 7. As DNA, the CDR3 is TGTGCCACCAGTGGGTCGACAGGGGTAGATGGCTACACCTTC. Amino acids: CATSGSTGVDGYTF.

This chain connects TRBV7-9 to TRBJ1-4, with TRBD1 matching 9 bases. V was clipped by 4 bases and J by 7 bases; unmatched bases: 4. CDR3 length: 14 amino acids. The germline V gene encodes CDR1 SEHNR and CDR2 FQNEAQ (reference sequence). Here the CDR3 reads CASSSGQGREKLFF. In DNA, the CDR3 is TGTGCCAGCAGCTCGGGACAGGGTCGTGAAAAACTGTTTTTT. The entire variable domain, with the rest obtained from reference TRBV7-9 and TRBJ1-4, is as follows: DTGVSQNPRHKITKRGQNVTFRCDPISEHNRLYWYRQTLGQGPEFLTYFQNEAQLEKSRLLSDRFSAERPKGSFSTLEIQRTEQGDSAMYLCASSSGQGREKLFFGSGTQLSVL.

The rearrangement joins TRBV24-1 to TRBJ2-3; TRBD1 matches at 11 bases. CDR3 size: 19 residues. The V gene end was trimmed by 4 bases and the J gene end by 2 bases; junction bases not matched to a gene: 13. The germline gives CDR1 KGHDR, CDR2 SFDVKD. The CDR3 reads CATSDPSLGQGAFTDTQYF. The CDR3 DNA is TGTGCCACCAGTGACCCTAGCCTCGGACAGGGGGCTTTCACAGATACGCAGTATTTT.

This rearrangement joins TRBV24-1 to TRBJ2-3; no definite D call. CDR3 length equals 14 residues. The germline CDR1 and CDR2 sequences are KGHDR and SFDVKD. V lost 3 bases and J 0 bases, leaving 6 bases between the germline ends. The CDR3 region is CATSDELSTDTQYF. The CDR3 DNA reads TGTGCCACCAGTGATGAGCTCAGCACAGATACGCAGTATTTT.

The chain joins TRBV7-8 to TRBJ2-7; a weak D match, TRBD1 (6 bases). The CDR3 is made up of 13 amino acids. V lost 1 base and J 3 bases, leaving 7 bases between the germline ends. Germline lookup yields CDR1 SGHVS and CDR2 FQNEAQ. The CDR3, as DNA: TGTGCCAGCAGCTTAGGGGGGCTCTACGAGCAGTACTTC. Translated, it gives CASSLGGLYEQYF. The full variable domain, rest sourced from reference TRBV7-8 and TRBJ2-7, is GAGVSQSPRYKVAKRGQDVALRCDPISGHVSLFWYQQALGQGPEFLTYFQNEAQLDKSGLPSDRFFAERPEGSVSTLKIQRTQQEDSAVYLCASSLGGLYEQYFGPGTRLTVT.

This chain links TRBV19 with TRBJ1-2; 7 nucleotides line up with TRBD1. Per germline, CDR1 LNHDA and CDR2 SQIVND (reference sequence). CDR3 length: 17 amino acids. J was trimmed by 2 bases and V by 1 base; bases with no gene match: 10. This CDR3 is CASSIVVQGGTNYGYTF. CDR3 nucleotide sequence: TGTGCCAGTAGTATAGTGGTCCAGGGGGGCACCAACTATGGCTACACCTTC.

This sequence joins TRBV7-8 and TRBJ1-5; D call uncertain. V was cut by 5 bases and J by 3 bases, with 11 bases left in between. This CDR3 has 14 amino acids. Germline CDR1 is SGHVS and CDR2 is FQNEAQ. The CDR3 coding sequence is TGTGCCAGCAGCATCGGACTGAACAATCAGCCCCAGCATTTT. As protein: CASSIGLNNQPQHF.

The rearrangement uses TRBV6-2 or TRBV6-3 and TRBJ1-1, with TRBD1 matching over 8 bases. V lost 6 bases to trimming and J lost 0 bases; unmatched junction nucleotides: 6. Germline CDR1 reads MNHEY; CDR2 reads SVGEGT. CDR3 length: 15 amino acids. The DNA of the CDR3 is TGTGCCAGCAGCCGGGGACAGGCGATGAACACTGAAGCTTTCTTT. It codes for CASSRGQAMNTEAFF.

V usage is TRBV30 and J usage is TRBJ1-5; maybe TRBD1 (5 bases). The CDR3 loop spans 13 amino acids. Germline V CDR1 and CDR2: GTSNPN, SVGIG (reference sequence). Trimming removed 5 bases at V and 5 bases at J, with 13 bases between. In nucleotides, the CDR3 is TGTGCCTGGGGTCTCGGGGGGGATCAGCCCCAGCATTTT. Protein sequence: CAWGLGGDQPQHF. The full variable domain, completed using reference TRBV30 and TRBJ1-5, is SQTIHQWPATLVQPVGSPLSLECTVEGTSNPNLYWYRQAAGRGLQLLFYSVGIGQISSEVPQNLSASRPQDRQFILSSKKLLLSDSGFYLCAWGLGGDQPQHFGDGTRLSIL.

The rearrangement uses TRBV14 and TRBJ2-7, with 10 bases identical to TRBD1. Per the germline V gene, CDR1 is SGHDN and CDR2 is FVKESK. With V trimmed by 1 base and J by 3 bases, 3 bases remained unmatched. This CDR3 has 15 residues. The CDR3 DNA is TGTGCCAGCAGCCAAGTTTGGACAGGGGGCTACGAGCAGTACTTC. Translated: CASSQVWTGGYEQYF. The variable domain in full, with the rest retrieved from reference TRBV14 and TRBJ2-7, is EAGVTQFPSHSVIEKGQTVTLRCDPISGHDNLYWYRRVMGKEIKFLLHFVKESKQDESGMPNNRFLAERTGGTYSTLKVQPAELEDSGVYFCASSQVWTGGYEQYFGPGTRLTVT.

The chain has TRBV4-2 and TRBJ2-1; 9 bases align to TRBD2. This CDR3 is 17 amino acids long. In germline, CDR1 is LGHNA, CDR2 YNFKEQ. Unmatched junction bases numbered 8, after V lost 1 base and J lost 4 bases. DNA for the CDR3: TGTGCCAGCAGCCAAGGTGGTAGCGGGGGTAGTTACAATGAGCAGTTCTTC. Amino acids: CASSQGGSGGSYNEQFF.

The chain is built from TRBV6-1 and TRBJ2-7; D might be TRBD1 (6 bases). The germline V gene encodes CDR1 MNHNS and CDR2 SASEGT. V was shortened by 3 bases and J by 3 bases, with 9 bases between the two germline ends. The CDR3 contains 13 residues. The CDR3 loop is CASSDRGGYEQYF. As DNA, the CDR3 is TGTGCCAGCAGTGACAGGGGTGGCTACGAGCAGTACTTC.

The CDR3 loop is CASSVGAGLEGYTF. The CDR3 DNA follows: TGTGCCAGCAGCGTAGGAGCAGGGCTAGAGGGCTACACCTTC. This chain uses TRBV9 with TRBJ1-2, with D possibly matching TRBD1 (5 bases). This CDR3 is 14 amino acids long. The V end was cut by 0 bases, the J end by 8 bases, with 14 bases between. CDR1 and CDR2 from the germline V gene are SGDLS and YYNGEE.

The J gene is TRBJ2-7, the V gene TRBV6-4; 7 nucleotides line up with TRBD1. J was trimmed by 3 bases and V by 2 bases; bases with no gene match: 10. CDR1 is MRHNA, CDR2 SNTAGT, per germline. This CDR3 is built from 16 residues. CDR3 loop: CASSDSKQGSLYEQYF. CDR3 coding DNA: TGTGCCAGCAGTGACAGTAAACAGGGGAGCCTCTACGAGCAGTACTTC.

This clone occurred once. Other nucleotide sequences from this sample produce the same CDR3. The V gene is TRBV7-2, the J gene TRBJ2-7; D unclear. The CDR3 has 12 residues. V lost 0 bases and J 4 bases, leaving 4 bases between the germline ends. Germline CDR1 and CDR2: SGHTA and FQGNSA. In DNA form, the CDR3 reads TGTGCCAGCAGCTTAGCACTATACGAGCAGTACTTC. It codes for CASSLALYEQYF. The variable domain in full, completed from reference TRBV7-2 and TRBJ2-7, reads GAGVSQSPSNKVTEKGKDVELRCDPISGHTALYWYRQSLGQGLEFLIYFQGNSAPDKSGLPSDRFSAERTGGSVSTLTIQRTQQEDSAVYLCASSLALYEQYFGPGTRLTVT.

A remark on this clone: The same CDR3 also results from other DNA sequences found in this sample. This chain links TRBV7-2 with TRBJ2-1, with 11 nucleotides matching TRBD2. The CDR3 is made up of 14 amino acids. V was clipped by 3 bases and J by 6 bases; unmatched bases: 1. The germline CDR1 and CDR2 sequences are SGHTA and FQGNSA. The CDR3 loop is CASSFGLAGNEQFF. The CDR3 DNA is TGTGCCAGCAGCTTTGGACTAGCGGGCAATGAGCAGTTCTTC.

The chain is built from TRBV24-1 and TRBJ2-1, with D unclear. Trimming left V 9 bases short and J 4 bases short, with 12 bases between. This CDR3 comprises 13 residues. Germline assignment: CDR1 KGHDR and CDR2 SFDVKD. This CDR3 is CATESIYYNEQFF. CDR3 in DNA: TGTGCCACCGAGTCGATTTATTACAATGAGCAGTTCTTC.

The V and J genes are TRBV2 and TRBJ2-1; 7 nucleotides match TRBD2. The V gene's germline CDR1 is SNHLY and CDR2 FYNNEI. The CDR3 runs 13 residues. The V segment lost 8 bases and the J segment 5 bases; nucleotides outside the gene matches: 6. The DNA for the CDR3 is TGTGCCAGCGAATCGGGGGGACACAATGAGCAGTTCTTC. Translating gives CASESGGHNEQFF.

V is TRBV18 and J is TRBJ2-1, with no clear D. CDR1 is KGHSH, CDR2 LQKENI, per germline. Trimming removed 2 bases from V and 12 bases from J, with 8 bases in between. There are 11 residues in the CDR3. The CDR3 reads CASSPDTGQFF. DNA of the CDR3: TGTGCCAGCTCACCAGACACTGGGCAGTTCTTC.